This TCR beta chain was found in a study of early T cells in non-severe SARS-CoV-2 infection. The study's findings and limits: Database matching using VDJdb favored anti-spike CD8 responses, with private and CD4 specificities left missing.

Worth noting for this clonotype: Its specificity is not known.

The TCR library protocol was used to attach unique molecular identifiers. These identifiers were attached to individual cDNA molecules. One entry per CDR3 protein results from TCRdb running MiXCR on the 5' RACE reads. The sample lists around 21,000 distinct CDR3 sequences; approximately 5.4% were seen once. The CDR3 length is 13 residues. Trimming shortened V by 2 bases and J by 7 bases, and 9 bases separated the two germline ends. Per the germline V gene, CDR1 is SGHTA and CDR2 is FQGTGA. The source is an adult who was a healthcare worker with PCR-confirmed SARS-CoV-2 infection or an uninfected control (not recorded which). The chain carries TRBV7-3 and TRBJ1-5; D is uncertain. Material: whole blood, obtained at baseline. The CDR3 reads CASSLQGGQPQHF. The DNA for the CDR3 is TGTGCCAGCAGCTTACAAGGCGGACAGCCCCAGCATTTT.